This T cell receptor (beta chain) was sequenced for a study of OX40 agonist ivuxolimab in advanced cancers. The repertoire was sequenced with immunoSEQ multiplex PCR; TCRdb's copy has only in-frame clones and lacks some. The repertoire has approximately 46,000 clones, 70% to 80% of them found once; the top ten carry about 3%. The clonotype comes from an adult with an advanced solid tumor such as melanoma, head and neck, liver or kidney cancer. This specimen consisted of CD4+ or CD8+ T cells sorted from blood, obtained in a trial of the OX40 agonist ivuxolimab.

CDR3 sequence: CASSTTPGLAVNEQFF. The CDR3 DNA is TGTGCCAGCAGCACCACACCGGGACTAGCGGTCAATGAGCAGTTCTTC. This chain links TRBV9 with TRBJ2-1; TRBD2 matches 11 bases. The CDR3 is made up of 16 amino acids. The ends lost 4 bases at V and 6 bases at J; junction bases unmatched: 9. Germline V gives CDR1 SGDLS, CDR2 YYNGEE.